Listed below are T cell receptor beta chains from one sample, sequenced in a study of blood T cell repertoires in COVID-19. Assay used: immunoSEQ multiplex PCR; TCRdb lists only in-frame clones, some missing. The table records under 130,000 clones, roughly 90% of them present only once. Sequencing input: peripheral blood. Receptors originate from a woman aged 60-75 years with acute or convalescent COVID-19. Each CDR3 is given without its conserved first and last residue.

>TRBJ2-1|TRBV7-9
ASSFLKGGTVQF
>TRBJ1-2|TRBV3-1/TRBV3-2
ASSPREVHGYT
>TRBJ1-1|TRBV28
ASRFSGGTEAF
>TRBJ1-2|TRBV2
ASSEAIYGYT
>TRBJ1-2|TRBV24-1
ATSPSDSLSYGYT
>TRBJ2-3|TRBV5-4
ASSSGLAGVTDTQY
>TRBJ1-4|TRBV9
ASSPGAGLGKEKLF
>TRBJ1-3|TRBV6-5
ATQGTERNTIY
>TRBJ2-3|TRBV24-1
ATGLAIGDTQY
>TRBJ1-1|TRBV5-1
ASSTDSEAF
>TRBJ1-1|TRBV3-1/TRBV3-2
ASSQGGDTEAF
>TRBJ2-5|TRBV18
ASSPPRGEETQY
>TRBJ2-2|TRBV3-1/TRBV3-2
ASSQRSGSTGELF
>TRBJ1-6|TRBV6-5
ASSSRGIFNSPLH
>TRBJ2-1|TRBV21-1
ASSNGGVSYNEQF
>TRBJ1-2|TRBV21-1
ASSKGEGKLYGYT
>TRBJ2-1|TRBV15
ATSRGLAGNEQF
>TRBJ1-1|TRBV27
ASSWGTAREAF
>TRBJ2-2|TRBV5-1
ASNPAGNGELF
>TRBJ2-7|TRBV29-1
SVVPRTASYEQY
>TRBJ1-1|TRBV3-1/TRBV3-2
ASSQPGTGFTEAF
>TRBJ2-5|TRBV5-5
ASSLSPRETQY
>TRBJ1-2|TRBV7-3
ASSQGTGRSDYT
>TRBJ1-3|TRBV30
AWSSLSGNTIY
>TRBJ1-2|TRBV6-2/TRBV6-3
ASSRGRMTGTYGYT
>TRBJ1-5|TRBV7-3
ASSLRADSNQPQH
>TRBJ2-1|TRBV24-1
ATSRQGSYNEQF
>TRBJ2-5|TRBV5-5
ASSVGLETQY
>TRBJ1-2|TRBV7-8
ASSFDSNYGYT
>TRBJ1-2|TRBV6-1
ASSDPGTVYGYT
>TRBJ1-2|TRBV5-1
ASSLEQGGYGYT
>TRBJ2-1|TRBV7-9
ASSLESTSEQF
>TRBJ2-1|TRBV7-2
ASSLDLAGVREQF
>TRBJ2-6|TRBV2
ASSKGVSGANVLT
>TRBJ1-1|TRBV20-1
SARGSGQAF
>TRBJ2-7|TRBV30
ACGLAGPSYEQY
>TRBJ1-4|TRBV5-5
ASSLQATNEKLF
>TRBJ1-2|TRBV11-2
ASSLVSTGAGYT
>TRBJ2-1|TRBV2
ASRLIAGGINEQF
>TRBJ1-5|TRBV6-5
ASSGFGLGNQPQH
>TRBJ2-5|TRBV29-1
SVRPPDRVKTQY
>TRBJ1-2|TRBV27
ASSFTGDYGYT
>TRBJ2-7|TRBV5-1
ASSPGTPSSYEQY
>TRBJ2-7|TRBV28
ASSLQGLRGEQY
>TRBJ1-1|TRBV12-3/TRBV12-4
ASSLRGDTEAF